This T cell receptor (beta chain) was identified during a study of regulatory T cells in long-lasting Graves disease. This clonotype showed up many times. The antigen remains undetermined. CDR3 size: 15 residues. Germline V lookup: CDR1 DFQATT, CDR2 SNEGSKA (reference sequence). V lost 0 bases to trimming and J lost 4 bases, with 13 bases between them. Both iRepertoire HTBI primers and Arm-PCR of CDR3 regions were used to build the TCR beta libraries. TCRdb analysed the multiplex PCR reads with MiXCR anew, one entry per CDR3 protein. The sample records around 450,000 distinct CDR3 sequences, 16% being singletons. The study, taken as a whole, reports: Peripheral blood, not thyroid tissue, was the sole material studied.

The time point denotes: newly diagnosed GD, antithyroid drugs for less than 3 months. There was RNA extracted from PBMCs, and the TCR library was made from it. Separately, the same data were catalogued under a study of T cells in Graves' hyperthyroidism and ophthalmopathy. In that study: Uncontrolled infection, other autoimmune disease, pregnancy and lactation each barred patients from inclusion. In making diagnoses, clinical symptoms, serum thyroxine and TRAb, thyroid ultrasound and orbital computed tomography were all used. The study used the HTBI primer set for a first-round RT-PCR of the TCR CDR3.

The V and J genes are TRBV20-1 and TRBJ2-1; D possibly corresponds to TRBD2 (6 bases). This clonotype was sampled from a middle-aged man with Graves disease. The sequences come from peripheral blood mononuclear cells (PBMCs), collected at new diagnosis, from a patient treated with antithyroid drugs. In DNA, the CDR3 is TGCAGTGCTAGAGACTTGGCGGGGATATACAATGAGCAGTTCTTC. Protein product: CSARDLAGIYNEQFF.